These T cell receptor beta chains were read from a single sample in a study of blood T cells in healthy people across ages. TCRdb ran MiXCR on the 5' RACE reads and lists one entry per CDR3 protein. The sample lists 1.5 million to 2 million distinct CDR3 sequences, roughly 30% occurring once. The sequenced material came from blood. The receptors were gathered from a woman younger than 45 in good health. The CDR3 runs from the conserved cysteine through the conserved F or W. The D gene is left open where the match is weak. Some rows have no size entry. The others give once, few or many, or a class for an expanded clone.

D gene	J gene	V gene	clone size	CDR3 DNA	CDR3 protein
NA	TRBJ2-1	TRBV20-1	NA	TGCAGTGCCAATAAGGGGTCGGGGAATGAGCAGTTCTTC	CSANKGSGNEQFF
NA	TRBJ1-5	TRBV28	NA	TGTGCCAGCCTAAGTGACAATCAGCCCCAGCATTTT	CASLSDNQPQHF
NA	TRBJ2-7	TRBV27	few	TGTGCCAGCAGTTTAGAAGGGCGGCAGTCCTACGAGCAGTACTTC	CASSLEGRQSYEQYF
TRBD2	TRBJ2-7	TRBV4-2	many	TGTGCCAGCAGCCAAGGGAGCGGGGGGCAAAATTACGAGCAGTACTTC	CASSQGSGGQNYEQYF
NA	TRBJ2-7	TRBV2	few	TGTGCCACCCTACGGGGGACCTCCTACGAGCAGTACTTC	CATLRGTSYEQYF
NA	TRBJ2-5	TRBV6-2/TRBV6-3	few	TGTGCCAGCAGTTACCTTCCTGGCGAGACCCAGTACTTC	CASSYLPGETQYF
TRBD1	TRBJ2-1	TRBV28	NA	TGTGCCAGCAGACCAGGGGACAGAAGGATGGAGGAGCAGTTCTTC	CASRPGDRRMEEQFF
NA	TRBJ2-7	TRBV11-3	NA	TGTGCCAGCAGCTCCGGACTATATAGGGATGAGCAGTACTTC	CASSSGLYRDEQYF
TRBD2	TRBJ2-3	TRBV4-1	NA	TGCGCCAGCAGCCAAGAGGCACGGGGGGTACGCACAGATACGCAGTATTTT	CASSQEARGVRTDTQYF
NA	TRBJ1-5	TRBV4-1	few	TGCGCCAGCAGCCAATATCCGGGCCGAATTCGGGGGGGCAATCAGCCCCAGCATTTT	CASSQYPGRIRGGNQPQHF
NA	TRBJ2-7	TRBV9	NA	TGTACCAGCAGCGTAGAAGACGCGTACGAGCAGTACTTC	CTSSVEDAYEQYF
TRBD2	TRBJ2-1	TRBV7-2	NA	TGTGCCAGCAGCTTAGGAGGGACTAGCGGGGGGCCCACCTACAATGAGCAGTTCTTC	CASSLGGTSGGPTYNEQFF
TRBD1	TRBJ2-1	TRBV29-1	many	TGCAGCACCACAGGGGGCGAGTACAATGAGCAGTTCTTC	CSTTGGEYNEQFF
TRBD1	TRBJ2-7	TRBV10-3	NA	TGTGCCATTGGGGAGGGGACAGGGGGCGTAATAGGAGGGTACGAGCAGTACTTC	CAIGEGTGGVIGGYEQYF
TRBD2	TRBJ2-3	TRBV18	few	TGTGCCAGCTCACGGGCTAGCGGATCCACAGATACGCAGTATTTT	CASSRASGSTDTQYF
NA	TRBJ2-1	TRBV12-3/TRBV12-4	NA	TGTGCCAGCACTGGGGGGGCTAGCAGGCGGAATGAGCAGTTCTTC	CASTGGASRRNEQFF
NA	TRBJ2-1	TRBV18	few	TGTGCCAGCTCACCACCAAAGGGGCCAGCCTACAATGAGCAGTTCTTC	CASSPPKGPAYNEQFF
NA	TRBJ1-3	TRBV29-1	NA	TGCAGCGTTGAAGAAGGGGGGACGGTGCGGAACACCATATATTTT	CSVEEGGTVRNTIYF
NA	TRBJ2-1	TRBV24-1	many	TGTGCCACCAGTGAGCCCGGGACCACGATGTTCTTC	CATSEPGTTMFF
NA	TRBJ2-1	TRBV5-1	few	TGCGCCAGCAGCTTTGGAGGTACGGGTTCCTACAATGAGCAGTTCTTC	CASSFGGTGSYNEQFF
NA	TRBJ2-3	TRBV20-1	few	TGCAGTGCTAGAGGGTCGGGCCGGAAGGGGAGCACAGATACGCAGTATTTT	CSARGSGRKGSTDTQYF
NA	TRBJ2-1	TRBV30	NA	TGTGCCTGGAGTAGCCCTCACAATGAGCAGTTCTTC	CAWSSPHNEQFF
NA	TRBJ1-2	TRBV6-2/TRBV6-3	few	TGTGCCAGCAGTTGGGGTGTTAACTATGGCTACACCTTC	CASSWGVNYGYTF
NA	TRBJ1-4	TRBV4-3	once	TGCGCCAGCAGCCAAGATTCAAGGGGCCGGGAAAAACTGTTTTTT	CASSQDSRGREKLFF
NA	TRBJ2-7	TRBV27	many	TGTGCCAGCAGCCCACTAACAGGCTGGTCCTACGAGCAGTACTTC	CASSPLTGWSYEQYF
NA	TRBJ2-1	TRBV7-3	many	TGTGCCAGCAGCTCAACCCCCGGACCTTACAATGAGCAGTTCTTC	CASSSTPGPYNEQFF
NA	TRBJ1-4	TRBV18	few	TGTGCCAGCTCACCAAGTTCAGGCGCAACTAATGAAAAACTGTTTTTT	CASSPSSGATNEKLFF
TRBD2	TRBJ2-7	TRBV12-3/TRBV12-4	many	TGTGCCAGCAGTTTATTTAGCGGGAATTACGAGCAGTACTTC	CASSLFSGNYEQYF
NA	TRBJ1-4	TRBV20-1	NA	TGCAGTGCTAGAGATTTGGGGTATGGCGAAAAACTGTTTTTT	CSARDLGYGEKLFF
TRBD2	TRBJ2-1	TRBV12-3/TRBV12-4	NA	TGTGCCAGCAGTACCCAGCGGGAGGGCCTTGTGCAGTTCTTC	CASSTQREGLVQFF
NA	TRBJ2-7	TRBV14	NA	TGTGCCGGCAGCCGATTGACAGATTACGAGCAGTACTTC	CAGSRLTDYEQYF
TRBD2	TRBJ2-3	TRBV3-1	few	TGTGCCAGCAGCCAAGATAGAGCGGGGGGCGTAGATACGCAGTATTTT	CASSQDRAGGVDTQYF
NA	TRBJ1-2	TRBV10-2	NA	TGCGCCAGCAGTGAAATCGTTAACTATGGCTACACCTTC	CASSEIVNYGYTF
TRBD2	TRBJ2-1	TRBV24-1	NA	TGTGCCACCAGTGACGACAGCGGGAGGTCAAATGAGCAGTTCTTC	CATSDDSGRSNEQFF
TRBD2	TRBJ2-5	TRBV7-2	NA	TGTGCCAGCAGCTTAGTCCTCATTAGTACTAGCGGGGTACAAGAGACCCAGTACTTC	CASSLVLISTSGVQETQYF
TRBD1	TRBJ1-5	TRBV5-1	NA	TGCGCCAGCAGGAAAAGACAGGGGAAGAGGAGCAATCAGCCCCAGCATTTT	CASRKRQGKRSNQPQHF
TRBD1	TRBJ2-3	TRBV27	many	TGTGCCAGCAGGGGGACAGCGACAGATACGCAGTATTTT	CASRGTATDTQYF
TRBD2	TRBJ2-1	TRBV28	NA	TGTGCCAGCAAGGGAGCTAGCGGGTCCCCCTCCTACAATGAGCAGTTCTTC	CASKGASGSPSYNEQFF
TRBD1	TRBJ1-1	TRBV18	NA	TGTGCCAGCTCACTGACAGGGGTCCTGAACACTGAAGCTTTCTTT	CASSLTGVLNTEAFF
TRBD2	TRBJ2-7	TRBV3-1	many	TGTGCCAGCAGTTCTAGCGGGAACACCTACGAGCAGTACTTC	CASSSSGNTYEQYF
NA	TRBJ1-2	TRBV12-3/TRBV12-4	few	TGTGCCAGCAGACTCCAGGGGAATGTCCCTGATAACTATGGCTACACCTTC	CASRLQGNVPDNYGYTF
NA	TRBJ1-3	TRBV9	NA	TGTGCCAGCAGCGTGCTGGGTCTCTCTGGAAACACCATATATTTT	CASSVLGLSGNTIYF
NA	TRBJ2-4	TRBV7-9	NA	TGTGCCAGCAGCTTAGCGGCAGGGACAGCCAAAAACATTCAGTACTTC	CASSLAAGTAKNIQYF
NA	TRBJ2-7	TRBV29-1	few	TGCAGCGTTGAGGTTTTGGGTCTGAGCTCCTACGAGCAGTACTTC	CSVEVLGLSSYEQYF
TRBD2	TRBJ2-7	TRBV20-1	few	TGCAGTGCTACCAAACCGGGACTAGCGGGAGAAGAGCAGTACTTC	CSATKPGLAGEEQYF
NA	TRBJ2-1	TRBV20-1	many	TGCAGTGTAGACGACAGGCGCTTACCCAATGAGCAGTTCTTC	CSVDDRRLPNEQFF
NA	TRBJ2-2	TRBV9	NA	TGTGCCAGCAGCGTAGTACCCGACAGGACCACCGGGGAGCTGTTTTTT	CASSVVPDRTTGELFF
NA	TRBJ1-2	TRBV29-1	many	TGCAGCGTTGAAGAGTCAGACGGGGGTCACACCTTC	CSVEESDGGHTF
TRBD2	TRBJ2-7	TRBV5-1	few	TGCGCCAGCAGCACCATAGCGGGAGCGGAGGTTTACGAGCAGTACTTC	CASSTIAGAEVYEQYF
NA	TRBJ1-4	TRBV6-5	few	TGTGCCAGCAGTTACTTGCCAGGGTATGAAAAACTGTTTTTT	CASSYLPGYEKLFF
NA	TRBJ2-7	TRBV11-2	NA	TGTGCCAGCAGCTTAGGTTCGGCAGGGACATATTCCCACGAGCAGTACTTC	CASSLGSAGTYSHEQYF
NA	TRBJ1-6	TRBV6-5	many	TGTGCCAGCGGAAATTCACCCCTCCACTTT	CASGNSPLHF
TRBD1	TRBJ2-7	TRBV4-3	many	TGCGCCAGCAGCGAGTCGGGACAGGGGGACTACGAGCAGTACTTC	CASSESGQGDYEQYF
NA	TRBJ2-7	TRBV11-2	few	TGTGCCAGCAGCTTAGATCTTCGGGGTGTCTCCTACGAGCAGTACTTC	CASSLDLRGVSYEQYF